This TCR beta chain is drawn from a study of shared clonotypes between healthy human individuals. In the authors' methods: There were no quality scores in the junction-only immunoSEQ sequences, so filtering differed. Using immunoSEQ multiplex PCR, the repertoire was profiled, and TCRdb retains in-frame clones only, with some absent. V and J calls and clone size are those listed in that table; D and trimming were worked out from the DNA. The data hold roughly 1,500,000 clones, with approximately 98.5% observed a single time. Germline assignment: CDR1 MDHEN and CDR2 SYDVKM. The V gene end was trimmed by 5 bases and the J gene end by 11 bases; junction bases not matched to a gene: 1. This CDR3 has 11 residues.

The genes are TRBV28 and TRBJ2-3; 10 bases agree with TRBD1. Source material: naive CD4+ T cells sorted from blood. Subset reported: CD45RA+ positively selected. This receptor was identified in a man between 25 and 39 years old in good health. The CDR3 is CASSGQGEQYF. The CDR3 region has the DNA TGTGCCAGCAGTGGACAGGGGGAGCAGTATTTT.